This entry lists 19 T cell receptor beta chains sequenced from one sample in a study of blood T cell repertoires in COVID-19. Repertoires were generated with immunoSEQ multiplex PCR, while TCRdb's copy carries only in-frame clones and drops some. The sample lists more than 95,000 clones; around 88% were seen once. What was sequenced was peripheral blood. These TCRs come from a man older than 75 with active or convalescent COVID-19.

V gene TRBV5-1 combines with J gene TRBJ1-2; 9 nucleotides align to TRBD1. CDR3 length: 15 residues. V gave up 0 bases and J gave up 5 bases; unmatched junction bases: 5. Germline V gene lookup returns CDR1 SGHRS and CDR2 YFSETQ. The CDR3 DNA follows: TGCGCCAGCAGCTTGGCGGCCGGGACAGGGTATGGCTACACCTTC. Amino acids: CASSLAAGTGYGYTF.

The chain links TRBV6-2 or TRBV6-3 to TRBJ1-1, with D possibly TRBD1 on 5 matching bases. The CDR3 is 14 amino acids. The germline gives CDR1 MNHEY, CDR2 SVGEGT. V lost 1 base and J 0 bases, leaving 6 bases between the germline ends. CDR3 region: CASSYWGLNTEAFF. CDR3 bases: TGTGCCAGCAGTTACTGGGGCTTGAACACTGAAGCTTTCTTT.

V is TRBV7-2 and J is TRBJ2-1; D remains unclear. This CDR3 region has 12 residues. Trimming took off 4 bases at V and 11 bases at J, with 12 bases between the two ends. Germline values: CDR1 SGHTA, CDR2 FQGNSA. CDR3 protein: CASSSAVAKQFF. DNA for the CDR3: TGTGCCAGCAGCTCAGCCGTGGCCAAGCAGTTCTTC.

The chain recombines TRBV4-1 with TRBJ2-2; a weak D match, TRBD1 (5 bases). Germline V gives CDR1 MGHRA, CDR2 YSYEKL. With 5 bases removed from V and 5 bases from J, the gap between germline ends came to 27 bases. CDR3 size: 19 residues. The CDR3 loop reads CASSARQSGPGYRTGELFF. The CDR3 DNA reads as TGCGCCAGCAGCGCGCGACAGTCAGGGCCAGGGTATCGGACCGGGGAGCTGTTTTTT.

This clone was counted a single time. J is TRBJ2-3 and V is TRBV5-4, with a weak D call TRBD2 (6 bases). Trimming removed 3 bases from V and 0 bases from J, with 14 bases in between. Germline V gives CDR1 SGHNT, CDR2 YYREEE (reference sequence). The CDR3 is made up of 16 amino acids. The CDR3 loop reads CASSSRTTFSTDTQYF. CDR3 in DNA: TGTGCCAGCAGCTCGAGGACTACCTTTAGCACAGATACGCAGTATTTT.

This clone has just a few counts. The CDR3 is CASSPQGGTGDETQYF. As DNA, the CDR3 is TGCGCCAGCAGCCCTCAGGGGGGGACAGGGGACGAGACCCAGTACTTC. V usage is TRBV5-1 and J usage is TRBJ2-5, with 10 bases fitting TRBD1. The CDR3 runs 16 residues. Germline-derived CDR1 and CDR2 are SGHRS and YFSETQ. V shed 4 bases and J 5 bases; nucleotides not matched to a gene: 11.

The V gene is TRBV6-6, the J gene TRBJ1-1; the match to TRBD1 covers 9 bases. CDR1 MNHNY and CDR2 SVGAGI come from the germline V gene (reference sequence). V gave up 6 bases and J gave up 10 bases; unmatched junction bases: 9. This CDR3 is built from 13 residues. Written as DNA, the CDR3 is TGTGCCAGCAGGGGACAGGGCGGGACTACAGCTTTCTTT. It translates to CASRGQGGTTAFF.

V gene TRBV11-2 combines with J gene TRBJ1-4, with 7 bases aligning to TRBD1. CDR1 is SGHAT, CDR2 FQNNGV, per germline. Trimming cost V 5 bases and J 7 bases; bases outside gene matches: 4. This CDR3 region has 13 residues. In nucleotides, the CDR3 is TGTGCCAGCAGCCGGGGACAGCTTGAAAAACTGTTTTTT. Translation: CASSRGQLEKLFF. The full variable domain, in which reference TRBV11-2 and TRBJ1-4 provide the parts outside the CDR3, is EAGVAQSPRYKIIEKRQSVAFWCNPISGHATLYWYQQILGQGPKLLIQFQNNGVVDDSQLPKDRFSAERLKGVDSTLKIQPAKLEDSAVYLCASSRGQLEKLFFGSGTQLSVL.

This clone was found a few times. J is TRBJ1-1 and V is TRBV3-1 (or the pseudogene TRBV3-2); D perhaps matches TRBD1 (5 bases). CDR3 size: 14 residues. Trimming removed 0 bases at V and 7 bases at J, with 12 bases between. The germline CDR1 and CDR2 sequences are LGHDT and YNNKEL (reference sequence). CDR3 protein: CASSQEIERGEAFF. CDR3 DNA sequence: TGTGCCAGCAGCCAAGAGATAGAAAGGGGTGAAGCTTTCTTT.

This chain joins TRBV3-1 (or the pseudogene TRBV3-2) and TRBJ1-1; TRBD1 is a possible D gene (6 bases). CDR3 size: 18 residues. Deletions cut 4 bases from V and 1 base from J, with 22 bases between. Looked up from germline, CDR1 is LGHDT and CDR2 is YNNKEL (reference sequence). CDR3: CASSPKASIGGRNTEAFF. The DNA of the CDR3 is TGTGCCAGCAGCCCAAAGGCCTCCATCGGGGGGCGGAACACTGAAGCTTTCTTT.

This clone was recorded once. DNA for the CDR3: TGTGCCAGCAGCTTGGGTAGGGGCTCCTATAATTCACCCCTCCACTTT. Residues: CASSLGRGSYNSPLHF. J is TRBJ1-6 and V is TRBV7-2, with D possibly TRBD1 on 5 matching bases. This CDR3 is built from 16 residues. The germline V gene encodes CDR1 SGHTA and CDR2 FQGNSA. Trimming shortened V by 3 bases and J by 0 bases, and 9 bases separated the two germline ends.

This CDR3 reads CASSLGQGRSGELFF. The CDR3 nucleotides are TGCGCCAGCAGCTTAGGACAGGGTAGGAGCGGGGAGCTGTTTTTT. The gene calls are TRBV5-1 and TRBJ2-2, with 8 positions matching TRBD1. This CDR3 region has 15 residues. Germline assignment: CDR1 SGHRS and CDR2 YFSETQ. The V gene end was trimmed by 2 bases and the J gene end by 7 bases; junction bases not matched to a gene: 7. Filled out from reference TRBV5-1 and TRBJ2-2, the complete variable domain reads KAGVTQTPRYLIKTRGQQVTLSCSPISGHRSVSWYQQTPGQGLQFLFEYFSETQRNKGNFPGRFSGRQFSNSRSEMNVSTLELGDSALYLCASSLGQGRSGELFFGEGSRLTVL.

This chain connects TRBV4-3 to TRBJ1-1; D ambiguous. Trimming pared 0 bases from V and 5 bases from J, leaving 10 bases between. CDR1 LGHNA and CDR2 YSLEER come from the germline V gene. The CDR3 has 14 residues. The CDR3 bases are TGCGCCAGCAGCCAAGATTTCAGGAAGACTGAAGCTTTCTTT. Its translation is CASSQDFRKTEAFF.

V usage is TRBV7-9 and J usage is TRBJ2-2, with a tentative D call TRBD1 (6 bases). The CDR3 covers 16 residues. The germline V and J ends were trimmed by 5 bases and 7 bases, with 20 bases remaining between them. From germline, CDR1 is SEHNR and CDR2 FQNEAQ (reference sequence). The CDR3 protein is CASSPQPSGVVGELFF. DNA of the CDR3: TGTGCCAGCAGCCCACAGCCCTCAGGGGTTGTCGGGGAGCTGTTTTTT.

This chain connects TRBV28 to TRBJ1-3; D unclear. In germline, CDR1 is MDHEN, CDR2 SYDVKM. The CDR3 covers 13 residues. The V end lost 6 bases, the J end lost 3 bases, and 9 bases lay between the germline ends. The CDR3 loop reads CASSLRGGNTIYF. The CDR3 DNA sequence: TGTGCCAGCAGCCTACGCGGTGGAAACACCATATATTTT.

This clone came up once. This chain uses TRBV29-1 with TRBJ2-7; 8 positions match TRBD1. The junction had 2 bases not matched to a gene; V was cut back by 6 bases and J by 1 base. Germline CDR1 is SQVTM and CDR2 is ANQGSEA. The CDR3 spans 12 residues. The CDR3 sequence is CSVQGVSYEQYF. CDR3 DNA sequence: TGCAGCGTACAGGGGGTTTCCTACGAGCAGTACTTC.

The V call is TRBV29-1, the J call TRBJ1-1, with D possibly being TRBD1 (6 bases). CDR1 SQVTM and CDR2 ANQGSEA come from the germline V gene. CDR3 size: 12 residues. V was clipped by 7 bases and J by 1 base, with 10 bases between them. The CDR3 region has the DNA TGCAGCGCTATGGACAGGAACACTGAAGCTTTCTTT. Translation: CSAMDRNTEAFF.

This chain links TRBV2 with TRBJ1-2; unclear D gene. Germline CDR1 reads SNHLY; CDR2 reads FYNNEI. Trimming stripped 4 bases from V and 0 bases from J, with 9 bases between. The CDR3 extends over 14 amino acids. CDR3 sequence: CASSVQASNYGYTF. The CDR3 coding sequence is TGTGCCAGCAGTGTCCAGGCGTCTAACTATGGCTACACCTTC.

The J gene is TRBJ2-3, the V gene TRBV5-1; TRBD2 matches 8 bases. Germline lookup yields CDR1 SGHRS and CDR2 YFSETQ. The CDR3 is 16 amino acids. After removal of 3 bases from V and 0 bases from J, the junction contained 6 bases not matched to a gene. This CDR3 is CASSSGGRSSTDTQYF. The DNA for the CDR3 is TGCGCCAGCAGCTCGGGAGGGAGGTCTAGCACAGATACGCAGTATTTT. Using reference TRBV5-1 and TRBJ2-3 for the parts outside the CDR3, the full variable domain is KAGVTQTPRYLIKTRGQQVTLSCSPISGHRSVSWYQQTPGQGLQFLFEYFSETQRNKGNFPGRFSGRQFSNSRSEMNVSTLELGDSALYLCASSSGGRSSTDTQYFGPGTRLTVL.